The rows below give T cell receptor beta chains drawn from one sample of a study of T cells in Graves' hyperthyroidism and ophthalmopathy. TCRdb passed the multiplex PCR reads through MiXCR, listing each CDR3 protein once. The sample includes 300,000 to 400,000 distinct CDR3 sequences, roughly 14% of them seen just once. The sequencing sample was made of blood. The origin of the receptors is a woman in her fifties or sixties with Graves' hyperthyroidism. Each CDR3 is given with its conserved first and last residue. A D gene is named only where the DNA matches it firmly. Size is omitted from some rows. Given values are once, few, many or a class for expanded clones.

d_gene,j_gene,abundance,v_gene,CDR3aa,CDR3nt
NA,TRBJ2-1,many,TRBV11-3,CASRQTGGDNEQFF,TGTGCCAGCAGGCAAACCGGAGGGGACAATGAGCAGTTCTTC
TRBD1,TRBJ1-2,NA,TRBV12-3/TRBV12-4,CASSWTGEGYTF,TGTGCCAGCTCATGGACAGGAGAGGGCTACACCTTC
NA,TRBJ2-5,many,TRBV20-1,CSARMETQYF,TGCAGTGCTAGAATGGAGACCCAGTACTTC
TRBD1,TRBJ2-1,many,TRBV9,CASSVDGTGGFWEQFF,TGTGCCAGCAGCGTAGACGGGACAGGGGGTTTTTGGGAGCAGTTCTTC
TRBD1,TRBJ2-7,many,TRBV3-1,CASSRTGSNYEQYF,TGTGCCAGCAGCAGGACAGGGTCCAACTACGAGCAGTACTTC
TRBD1,TRBJ2-7,NA,TRBV19,CASRKQGLYEQYF,TGTGCCAGTAGGAAACAGGGGTTATACGAGCAGTACTTC
TRBD2,TRBJ2-7,NA,TRBV18,CASSPRASGSVGEQYF,TGTGCCAGCTCACCACGTGCTAGCGGGAGTGTAGGCGAGCAGTACTTC
TRBD2,TRBJ2-4,many,TRBV11-2,CASSPGGLARTKNIQYF,TGTGCCAGCAGCCCGGGGGGACTAGCGAGGACCAAAAACATTCAGTACTTC
NA,TRBJ1-5,many,TRBV20-1,CSALGLSSNQPQHF,TGCAGTGCCCTTGGCCTCAGTAGCAATCAGCCCCAGCATTTT
NA,TRBJ1-6,many,TRBV30,CAWSWWNSPLHF,TGTGCCTGGAGTTGGTGGAATTCACCCCTCCACTTT